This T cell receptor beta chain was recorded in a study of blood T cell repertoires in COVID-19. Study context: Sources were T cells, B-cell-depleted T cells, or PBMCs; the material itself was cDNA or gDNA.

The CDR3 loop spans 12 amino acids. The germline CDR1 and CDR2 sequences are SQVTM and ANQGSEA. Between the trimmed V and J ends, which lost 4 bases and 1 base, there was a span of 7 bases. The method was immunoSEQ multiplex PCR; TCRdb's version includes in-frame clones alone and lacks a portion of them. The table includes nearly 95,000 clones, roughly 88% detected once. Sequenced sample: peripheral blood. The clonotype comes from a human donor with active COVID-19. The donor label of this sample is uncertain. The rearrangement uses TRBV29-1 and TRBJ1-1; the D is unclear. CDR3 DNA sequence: TGCAGCGTTGTTCTCCCGAACACTGAAGCTTTCTTT. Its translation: CSVVLPNTEAFF.